One sample yielded the 25 T cell receptor beta chains listed below, sequenced in a study of cytomegalovirus exposure and HLA in healthy donors. The PCR ran on 60 Vbeta and 13 Jbeta primers. Only in-frame clones appear in the TCRdb table, and some are missing; sequencing was by immunoSEQ multiplex PCR. The sample includes more than 120,000 clones, over 75% of them seen just once. Sequenced sample: PBMCs. All receptors come from a male donor in good health and CMV-seronegative.

This clone has a single count. This chain joins TRBV7-6 and TRBJ2-7; TRBD1 matches at 10 bases. The CDR3 spans 14 residues. J lost 6 bases, V lost 5 bases, and 7 bases had no gene match. CDR1 is SGHVS and CDR2 is FNYEAQ in the germline V gene. The CDR3 spells CASSLGTGDAEQYF. The DNA of the CDR3 is TGTGCCAGCAGCCTCGGGACAGGGGATGCCGAGCAGTACTTC.

The chain employs TRBV7-9 and TRBJ2-5, with TRBD1 matching over 8 bases. The assigned J gene may be wrong: the sequence end matches TRBJ2-7 better. The CDR3 has 14 amino acids. Germline V gene data show CDR1 as SEHNR and CDR2 as FQNEAQ (reference sequence). The CDR3 reads CASSLGTGVYEQYF. The CDR3 DNA reads TGTGCCAGCAGCCTAGGGACAGGAGTCTACGAGCAGTACTTC.

The rearrangement links TRBV28 to TRBJ2-2; possible D gene TRBD2, 7 bases. With 6 bases removed from V and 7 bases from J, the gap between germline ends came to 18 bases. The length of the CDR3 is 15 residues. Germline loops: CDR1 MDHEN, CDR2 SYDVKM. The CDR3 DNA is TGTGCCAGCAGCCTTATGGGGGGGGGCCTCGGGGAGCTGTTTTTT. Amino acid sequence: CASSLMGGGLGELFF.

Here the CDR3 reads CASSFSPQADTQYF. CDR3 coding DNA: TGTGCCAGCAGTTTTAGTCCGCAAGCAGATACGCAGTATTTT. The chain links TRBV27 to TRBJ2-3; D remains unclear. The CDR3 has 14 amino acids. Between the trimmed V and J ends, which lost 3 bases and 4 bases, there was a span of 11 bases. Germline lookup yields CDR1 MNHEY and CDR2 SMNVEV (reference sequence).

This clone showed up just a few times. The chain combines TRBV13 with TRBJ2-1, with D possibly being TRBD2 (5 bases). Looked up from germline, CDR1 is PRHDT and CDR2 is FYEKMQ (reference sequence). V was pared by 4 bases and J by 10 bases, with 17 bases between. The CDR3 contains 14 residues. CDR3: CASSSILDPGEQFF. The CDR3 DNA reads TGTGCCAGCAGCTCCATTCTCGACCCGGGGGAGCAGTTCTTC.

The chain joins TRBV2 to TRBJ2-7; D possibly corresponds to TRBD1 (6 bases). The germline V gene has CDR1 SNHLY and CDR2 FYNNEI. The CDR3 is 16 amino acids. Trimming stripped 5 bases from V and 4 bases from J, with 21 bases between. The CDR3 loop reads CASSLEQGGGFYEQYF. The CDR3 nucleotides are TGTGCCAGCAGTCTCGAACAGGGTGGGGGCTTTTACGAGCAGTACTTC. Full variable domain (remainder filled in from reference TRBV2 and TRBJ2-7): EPEVTQTPSHQVTQMGQEVILRCVPISNHLYFYWYRQILGQKVEFLVSFYNNEISEKSEIFDDQFSVERPDGSNFTLKIRSTKLEDSAMYFCASSLEQGGGFYEQYFGPGTRLTVT.

This clone was seen only once. J is TRBJ2-1 and V is TRBV28; 12 bases line up with TRBD2. The CDR3 runs 13 residues. Germline V gives CDR1 MDHEN, CDR2 SYDVKM. V trimming: 9 bases; J trimming: 9 bases; junction bases outside the gene matches: 6. For the CDR3, the DNA is TGTGCCAGTCGACTAGCGGGAGTTGGTGAGCAGTTCTTC. Its translation is CASRLAGVGEQFF. Looking up the rest from reference TRBV28 and TRBJ2-1 gives the full variable domain: DVKVTQSSRYLVKRTGEKVFLECVQDMDHENMFWYRQDPGLGLRLIYFSYDVKMKEKGDIPEGYSVSREKKERFSLILESASTNQTSMYLCASRLAGVGEQFFGPGTRLTVL.

The chain has TRBV28 and TRBJ1-2; D remains ambiguous. Germline CDR1 reads MDHEN; CDR2 reads SYDVKM. The V and J ends lost 8 bases and 8 bases respectively, with 15 bases between them. This CDR3 contains 12 residues. As DNA, the CDR3 is TGTGCCAGCGGATTGACAACTGGGGGCTACACCTTC. This codes for CASGLTTGGYTF.

In regard to this clone: Different DNA sequences within this sample yield the same CDR3. The CDR3 DNA reads TGTGCCAGCAGTTTACGAGGGGGCACTGAAGCTTTCTTT. This sequence encodes CASSLRGGTEAFF. J is TRBJ1-1 and V is TRBV28; possibly TRBD1 for D (6 bases). From germline, CDR1 is MDHEN and CDR2 SYDVKM. Trimming removed 2 bases at V and 4 bases at J, with 8 bases between. The CDR3 spans 13 residues.

The chain has TRBV7-9 and TRBJ2-1; 9 bases line up with TRBD1. The CDR3 contains 16 residues. Trimming at V came to 5 bases and at J to 4 bases, leaving 9 bases not matched to a gene. Looked up from germline, CDR1 is SEHNR and CDR2 is FQNEAQ (reference sequence). The CDR3 spells CASSGGQGREYNEQFF. The CDR3 coding sequence is TGTGCCAGCAGCGGGGGACAGGGACGGGAATACAATGAGCAGTTCTTC.

This clone was seen only a few times. This chain links TRBV5-6 with TRBJ1-1, with D possibly being TRBD1 (5 bases). CDR1 is SGHDT and CDR2 is YYEEEE in the germline V gene. V was clipped by 4 bases and J by 3 bases, with 10 bases between them. CDR3 length: 13 residues. CDR3 in DNA: TGTGCCAGCAGCGCTGGGGCGTACACTGAAGCTTTCTTT. This encodes CASSAGAYTEAFF.

V and J are TRBV7-9 and TRBJ2-7, with TRBD1 as a possible D gene (5 bases). The CDR3 contains 13 residues. V gave up 5 bases and J gave up 5 bases, with 13 bases separating them. Germline CDR1 and CDR2: SEHNR and FQNEAQ (reference sequence). The CDR3 loop is CASSVDSRNEQYF. CDR3 nucleotide sequence: TGTGCCAGCAGCGTAGACAGTAGAAACGAGCAGTACTTC.

The chain employs TRBV7-8 and TRBJ1-1; tentative D call: TRBD1 (5 bases). Trimming removed 3 bases from V and 5 bases from J, with 10 bases in between. Germline assignment: CDR1 SGHVS and CDR2 FQNEAQ. The CDR3 sequence is 13 residues long. The CDR3 loop reads CASSLGGRTEAFF. The CDR3 nucleotides are TGTGCCAGCAGCTTGGGGGGACGAACTGAAGCTTTCTTT.

This sequence joins TRBV5-4 and TRBJ2-1; 7 positions agree with TRBD2. V lost 0 bases to trimming and J lost 8 bases; unmatched junction nucleotides: 11. The CDR3 consists of 16 residues. Germline V CDR1 and CDR2: SGHNT, YYREEE (reference sequence). This CDR3 reads CASSLGGGGPRDEQFF. As DNA, the CDR3 is TGTGCCAGCAGCTTGGGTGGGGGAGGGCCTAGGGATGAGCAGTTCTTC.

The chain is built from TRBV28 and TRBJ1-1; D gene uncertain. The V gene lost 8 bases and the J gene lost 4 bases, with 11 bases spanning the gap. Germline CDR1 reads MDHEN; CDR2 reads SYDVKM. The CDR3 totals 12 residues. The CDR3 is CASGGSGTEAFF. The DNA of the CDR3 is TGTGCCAGCGGTGGGAGTGGCACTGAAGCTTTCTTT.

V and J are TRBV2 and TRBJ2-5, with 7 bases aligning to TRBD2. The germline gives CDR1 SNHLY, CDR2 FYNNEI. CDR3 length: 14 residues. J gave up 4 bases and V 6 bases, and 8 bases lay outside the gene matches. CDR3 sequence: CASRGAGRGETQYF. In DNA, the CDR3 is TGTGCCAGCAGGGGAGCGGGACGTGGAGAGACCCAGTACTTC.

CDR3 nucleotides: TGTGCCAGCAGCGTGGGGGGTGGCGCCTACAATGAGCAGTTCTTC. Translating gives CASSVGGGAYNEQFF. This chain links TRBV9 with TRBJ2-1; possibly TRBD2 for D (6 bases). The V gene's germline CDR1 is SGDLS and CDR2 YYNGEE. V lost 2 bases and J lost 2, with 11 bases in between. The CDR3 consists of 15 residues.

The gene calls are TRBV18 and TRBJ2-1; 9 bases match TRBD2. Germline values: CDR1 KGHSH, CDR2 LQKENI. V lost 3 bases to trimming and J lost 10 bases; unmatched junction nucleotides: 19. The CDR3 has 18 residues. The CDR3 region is CASSPAFAGGPARGEQFF. CDR3 coding DNA: TGTGCCAGCTCACCTGCTTTTGCGGGAGGGCCGGCTAGAGGGGAGCAGTTCTTC.

The chain employs TRBV27 and TRBJ2-7, with 10 bases lining up with TRBD1. The germline V gene encodes CDR1 MNHEY and CDR2 SMNVEV (reference sequence). V lost 10 bases, J lost 6 bases, and 3 bases stayed unmatched. The CDR3 has 11 residues. The CDR3 DNA follows: TGTGCCACCGGGACAGGGGCCGAGCAGTACTTC. This gives the protein CATGTGAEQYF.

This clone was counted between two and nine times. This sequence joins TRBV6-5 and TRBJ2-1; 11 nucleotides align to TRBD2. V lost 4 bases, J lost 8 bases, and 4 bases stayed unmatched. The CDR3 covers 14 residues. Germline lookup yields CDR1 MNHEY and CDR2 SVGAGI. The CDR3 bases are TGTGCCAGCAGTTTACTAGCGGGAGCGTATGAGCAGTTCTTC. It is translated as CASSLLAGAYEQFF.

V gene TRBV7-9 combines with J gene TRBJ2-7, with TRBD1 matching over 7 bases. Germline CDR1 is SEHNR and CDR2 is FQNEAQ (reference sequence). Trimming at V came to 4 bases and at J to 0 bases, leaving 9 bases not matched to a gene. The CDR3 extends over 16 amino acids. The CDR3 DNA is TGTGCCAGCAGCTCGCTACCGGGACAGCACTCCTACGAGCAGTACTTC. Translation: CASSSLPGQHSYEQYF.

The chain has TRBV9 and TRBJ2-6; D is unresolved. V was pared by 4 bases and J by 6 bases, with 17 bases between. There are 16 residues in the CDR3. Germline lookup yields CDR1 SGDLS and CDR2 YYNGEE. CDR3 region: CASSSQNPLAANVLTF. The CDR3 DNA reads TGTGCCAGCAGCAGTCAGAATCCTCTGGCGGCCAACGTCCTGACTTTC.

The V gene is TRBV19, the J gene TRBJ1-5; weak D call: TRBD1 (5 bases). Trimming removed 6 bases at V and 0 bases at J, with 15 bases between. Germline lookup yields CDR1 LNHDA and CDR2 SQIVND (reference sequence). The CDR3 totals 16 residues. The CDR3 DNA is TGTGCCAGTAGCCAACGGGGGAGCTATAGCAATCAGCCCCAGCATTTT. It translates to CASSQRGSYSNQPQHF.

The chain recombines TRBV6-5 with TRBJ1-1; possibly TRBD1 for D (6 bases). Germline assignment: CDR1 MNHEY and CDR2 SVGAGI. CDR3 length: 14 residues. The V gene lost 7 bases and the J gene lost 1 base, with 13 bases spanning the gap. The CDR3 region is CASIPLRGNTEAFF. In nucleotides, the CDR3 is TGTGCCAGCATACCCCTCAGGGGGAACACTGAAGCTTTCTTT.

J is TRBJ1-2 and V is TRBV28; perhaps TRBD1 as D (6 bases). Per the germline V gene, CDR1 is MDHEN and CDR2 is SYDVKM. The CDR3 has 16 residues. Trimming took 8 bases from V and 5 from J, leaving 24 bases between them. As DNA, the CDR3 is TGTGCCAGCTATCCACCTGGGGGCCTGGGGGATTATGGCTACACCTTC. This codes for CASYPPGGLGDYGYTF.